A selection of T cell receptor beta chains follows, all from one sample in a study of cytomegalovirus exposure and HLA in healthy donors. Some clones are missing from TCRdb's copy, which holds only in-frame ones; the method was immunoSEQ multiplex PCR. The profile shows 150,000 or so clones, around 78% of them singletons. Sequencing was done on a sample of PBMCs. The receptors were sampled from a woman in her 50s in good health and CMV-seropositive. CDR3s include the opening cysteine and the closing phenylalanine or tryptophan. The D gene is left open where the match is weak. A clone size is listed for some rows: how often the clone was seen (once, few, many), or a class if it is expanded.

cdr3_nt cdr3_aa j_call clone_size d_call v_call
TGTGCCAGCACCAAAAAGGGACAGGGGGACTGCATTCAGTACTTC CASTKKGQGDCIQYF TRBJ2-4 NA TRBD1 TRBV7-3
TGTGCCAGCAGCCCCCGGGGGGGTGAGGCCGGGGAGCTGTTTTTT CASSPRGGEAGELFF TRBJ2-2 once TRBD2 TRBV9
TGTGCCAGCAGCAAAGAGACAGGGGCAGAGACCCAGTACTTC CASSKETGAETQYF TRBJ2-5 once TRBD1 TRBV7-2
TGTGCCAGCAGGCGGGACGGGGGGGACACTGAAGCTTTCTTT CASRRDGGDTEAFF TRBJ1-1 NA NA TRBV6-5
TGTGCCAGCAGCTTATATGGACAGGTACGCTATGAGCAGTTCTTC CASSLYGQVRYEQFF TRBJ2-1 NA TRBD1 TRBV7-2
TGTGCCAGCAGTCCTGGGCGGGGGCAGGACTATGGCTACACCTTC CASSPGRGQDYGYTF TRBJ1-2 few NA TRBV6-6
TGTGCCAGCAGCTTCAAAGGGGCGGGGGGGGAGCTGTTTTTT CASSFKGAGGELFF TRBJ2-2 NA NA TRBV7-2
TGTGCCAGCCAAACGTCCGGGACTAGCGGGAGCTACGAGCAGTACTTC CASQTSGTSGSYEQYF TRBJ2-7 NA TRBD2 TRBV28
TGTGCCAGCAGCATTAAGCGGGAACCCTACGAGCAGTACTTC CASSIKREPYEQYF TRBJ2-7 NA TRBD2 TRBV5-4
TGCGCCAGCAGCCTTAGTCAGAACACTGAAGCTTTCTTT CASSLSQNTEAFF TRBJ1-1 NA NA TRBV5-1
TGTGCCAGCAGTGAAGGGGTAGCGCCAGATACGCAGTATTTT CASSEGVAPDTQYF TRBJ2-3 NA NA TRBV2
TGTGCCAGCCCGTCGGACTCGGGTGGCGGGGAGCTGTTTTTT CASPSDSGGGELFF TRBJ2-2 few NA TRBV28
TGTGCCAGCAGCGAGCGCAGTAATTCACCCCTCCACTTT CASSERSNSPLHF TRBJ1-6 few NA TRBV9
TGCGCCAGCAGCCAAGAGTCTCACAGCTCATTCGCCGAGCAGTACTTC CASSQESHSSFAEQYF TRBJ2-7 NA NA TRBV4-3
TGCGCCAGCAGTACAGGGGCCCGCGGTGGCTACACCTTC CASSTGARGGYTF TRBJ1-2 NA TRBD1 TRBV10-2
TGTGCCAGCTCACCAACTGCGGAGGGCTACACCTTC CASSPTAEGYTF TRBJ1-2 NA NA TRBV18
TGCGCCAGCAGCCAAGATCCGGACAGGGAAGCTTTCTTT CASSQDPDREAFF TRBJ1-1 NA TRBD1 TRBV4-3
TGTGCCAGCTCAACAGGGGACACTGAAGCTTTCTTT CASSTGDTEAFF TRBJ1-1 NA TRBD1 TRBV18
TGTGCCAGCAGCTTGAGTTATAACACTGAAGCTTTCTTT CASSLSYNTEAFF TRBJ1-1 NA NA TRBV7-6
TGTGCCAGCAGCCCAGGACTTTTCAATGAGCAGTTCTTC CASSPGLFNEQFF TRBJ2-1 NA NA TRBV7-8
TGTGCCAGCAGCTTTGGGGGGGATTTCATTAACACTGAAGCTTTCTTT CASSFGGDFINTEAFF TRBJ1-1 NA NA TRBV11-2
TGCGCCAGCAGCCAAGTTCTGGGGAGCAATGAGCAGTTCTTC CASSQVLGSNEQFF TRBJ2-1 NA NA TRBV4-3
TGTGCCAGCAGCCCGACAGGGTCAGGGAGGGAGACCCAGTACTTC CASSPTGSGRETQYF TRBJ2-5 NA NA TRBV5-4
TGTGCTAGCAGTCCCATCCCCAATACCGGGACAGGGATCGCCGGGGAGCTGTTTTTT CASSPIPNTGTGIAGELFF TRBJ2-2 NA TRBD1 TRBV7-7
TGTGCCAGCAGTTCCCTGGGGACAGGGGTCGAGCAGTACTTC CASSSLGTGVEQYF TRBJ2-7 NA TRBD1 TRBV27
TGTGCCAGCAGCACCGGACAGGGGATCTATGGCTACACCTTC CASSTGQGIYGYTF TRBJ1-2 NA TRBD1 TRBV9
TGTGCCAGCAGGAAACTCAGGGGGCGGGAATACGAGCAGTACTTC CASRKLRGREYEQYF TRBJ2-7 NA NA TRBV21-1